This is a list of T cell receptor beta chains from one sample in a study of blood T cell repertoires in COVID-19. Measured with immunoSEQ multiplex PCR; TCRdb has only the in-frame clones, and not every one. The data show over 350,000 clones, more than 85% seen once. Sequencing input: peripheral blood. These receptors were taken from a young woman with acute or convalescent COVID-19. Each CDR3 is given with its conserved first and last residue. The D gene is left open where the match is weak.

TRBV9	TRBD1	TRBJ2-3	CASSVRQGSEADTQYF
TRBV7-3	TRBD1	TRBJ2-1	CASSQGQGSNNEQFF
TRBV5-1	TRBD1	TRBJ1-2	CASSPGTGHNYGYTF
TRBV12-3/TRBV12-4	.	TRBJ1-1	CASRHRMNTEAFF
TRBV19	TRBD1	TRBJ2-7	CASRQTGSSYEQYF
TRBV28	TRBD1	TRBJ2-5	CASSIWDRRETQYF
TRBV28	.	TRBJ1-1	CASRRYPRVRNTEAFF
TRBV5-6	TRBD1	TRBJ1-2	CASSLRGPRDGYTF
TRBV19	.	TRBJ1-2	CASSVTVTYGYTF
TRBV30	TRBD1	TRBJ1-1	CAWSTRTGKAFF
TRBV29-1	.	TRBJ1-2	CSVDQRGYTF
TRBV7-8	.	TRBJ1-3	CASSPLRRSSGNTIYF
TRBV6-4	.	TRBJ2-3	CASSEDGILTDTQYF
TRBV11-2	.	TRBJ2-7	CASSLLAGGSYEQYF
TRBV20-1	TRBD1	TRBJ2-5	CSASLGQPYQETQYF
TRBV19	.	TRBJ2-1	CASSMRDVVHEQFF
TRBV3-1/TRBV3-2	.	TRBJ2-5	CASSQERSAFKIQETQYF
TRBV24-1	.	TRBJ2-5	CATSDPGQIETQYF
TRBV15	.	TRBJ2-7	CATTVDDRNYEQYF
TRBV2	.	TRBJ2-7	CASTRKRVTYEQYF
TRBV2	TRBD1	TRBJ2-7	CASRTTGGRDEQYF
TRBV9	.	TRBJ1-1	CASSVGGGVAFF
TRBV12-3/TRBV12-4	.	TRBJ1-5	CASSRTGYQPQHF
TRBV19	.	TRBJ1-5	CASSIRAGVNQPQHF
TRBV7-2	TRBD1	TRBJ1-2	CASSPWDRGGANYGYTF
TRBV27	.	TRBJ2-3	CASSLLGGASTDTQYF
TRBV5-4	.	TRBJ1-2	CASSPGQTPNYGYTF
TRBV7-7	.	TRBJ2-5	CASSFSPAAKETQYF
TRBV9	TRBD2	TRBJ2-2	CASSTQTSGGASWRELFF
TRBV3-1/TRBV3-2	TRBD1	TRBJ2-5	CASSQGGLGQQETQYF
TRBV2	.	TRBJ1-3	CASSVGQNSGNTIYF
TRBV19	TRBD2	TRBJ2-3	CASSPSGGARHTQYF
TRBV6-5	.	TRBJ1-5	CASSYSARSNQPQHF
TRBV10-3	TRBD1	TRBJ2-7	CAIAGTGSYEQYF
TRBV5-1	.	TRBJ2-2	CASSLGGEVTGELFF
TRBV28	.	TRBJ1-6	CASSRPGWAYNSPLHF
TRBV19	.	TRBJ1-5	CASSRDDRTFSNQPQHF
TRBV7-8	TRBD2	TRBJ2-5	CASSPRTSGIETQYF